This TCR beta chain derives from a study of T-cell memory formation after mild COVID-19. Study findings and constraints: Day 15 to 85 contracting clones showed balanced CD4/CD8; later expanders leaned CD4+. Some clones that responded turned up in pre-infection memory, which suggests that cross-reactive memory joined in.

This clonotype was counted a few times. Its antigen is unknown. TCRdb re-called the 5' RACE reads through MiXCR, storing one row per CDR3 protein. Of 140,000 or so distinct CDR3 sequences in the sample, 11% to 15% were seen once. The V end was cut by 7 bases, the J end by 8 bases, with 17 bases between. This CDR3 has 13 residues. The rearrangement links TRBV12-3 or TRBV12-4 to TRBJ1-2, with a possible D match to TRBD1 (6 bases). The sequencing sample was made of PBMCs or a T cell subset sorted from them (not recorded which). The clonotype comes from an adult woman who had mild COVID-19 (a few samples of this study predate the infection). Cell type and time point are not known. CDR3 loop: CASTGNRVGGYTF. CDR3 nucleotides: TGTGCCAGCACCGGAAACAGGGTAGGGGGCTACACCTTC.